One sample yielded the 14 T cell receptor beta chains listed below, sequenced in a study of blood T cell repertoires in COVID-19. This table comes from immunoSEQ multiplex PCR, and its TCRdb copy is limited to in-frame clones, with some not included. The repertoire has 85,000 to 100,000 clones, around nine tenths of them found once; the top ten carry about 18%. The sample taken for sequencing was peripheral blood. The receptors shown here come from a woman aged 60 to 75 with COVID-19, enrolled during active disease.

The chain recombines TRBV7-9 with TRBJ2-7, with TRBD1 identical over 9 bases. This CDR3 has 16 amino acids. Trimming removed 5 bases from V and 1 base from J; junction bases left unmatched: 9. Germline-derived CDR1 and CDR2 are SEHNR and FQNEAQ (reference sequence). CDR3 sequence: CASSPPGTGISYEQYF. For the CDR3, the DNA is TGTGCCAGCAGCCCACCCGGGACAGGGATTTCCTACGAGCAGTACTTC. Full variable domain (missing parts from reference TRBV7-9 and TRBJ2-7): DTGVSQNPRHKITKRGQNVTFRCDPISEHNRLYWYRQTLGQGPEFLTYFQNEAQLEKSRLLSDRFSAERPKGSFSTLEIQRTEQGDSAMYLCASSPPGTGISYEQYFGPGTRLTVT.

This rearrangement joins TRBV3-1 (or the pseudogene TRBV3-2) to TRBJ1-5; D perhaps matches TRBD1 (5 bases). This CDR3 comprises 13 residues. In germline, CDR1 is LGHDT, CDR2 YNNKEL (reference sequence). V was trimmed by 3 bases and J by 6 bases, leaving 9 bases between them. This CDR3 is CASSQGGFQPQHF. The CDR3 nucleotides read TGTGCCAGCAGCCAGGGGGGGTTTCAGCCCCAGCATTTT.

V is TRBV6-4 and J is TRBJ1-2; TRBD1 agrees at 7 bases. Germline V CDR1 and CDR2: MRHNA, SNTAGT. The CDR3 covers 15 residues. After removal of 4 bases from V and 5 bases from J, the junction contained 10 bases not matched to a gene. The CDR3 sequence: CASSVLGQHSYGYTF. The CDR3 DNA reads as TGTGCCAGCAGTGTTTTGGGACAGCATTCTTATGGCTACACCTTC.

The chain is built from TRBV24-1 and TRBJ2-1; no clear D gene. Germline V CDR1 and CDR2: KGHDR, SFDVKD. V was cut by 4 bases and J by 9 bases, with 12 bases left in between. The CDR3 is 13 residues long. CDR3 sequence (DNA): TGTGCCACCAGTGACTCTCACTCCTCTGAGCAGTTCTTC. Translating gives CATSDSHSSEQFF.

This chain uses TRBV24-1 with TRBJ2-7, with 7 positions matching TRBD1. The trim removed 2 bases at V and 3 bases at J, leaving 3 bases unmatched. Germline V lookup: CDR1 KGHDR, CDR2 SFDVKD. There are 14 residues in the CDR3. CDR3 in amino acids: CATSDSGTVYEQYF. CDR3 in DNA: TGTGCCACCAGTGATTCCGGGACAGTCTACGAGCAGTACTTC.

The CDR3 loop is CASSANGYTF. CDR3 DNA: TGTGCCAGCAGTGCCAATGGCTACACCTTC. The V gene is TRBV25-1, the J gene TRBJ1-2, with D hard to call. Germline CDR1 and CDR2: MGHDK and SYGVNS. CDR3 size: 10 residues. Trimming cost V 4 bases and J 6 bases, with 3 bases left between them.

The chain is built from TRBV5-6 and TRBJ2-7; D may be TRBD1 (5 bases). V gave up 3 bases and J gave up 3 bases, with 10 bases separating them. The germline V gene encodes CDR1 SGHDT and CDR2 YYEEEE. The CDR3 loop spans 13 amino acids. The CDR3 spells CASSSQVLYEQYF. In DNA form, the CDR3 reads TGTGCCAGCAGCTCACAGGTCCTCTACGAGCAGTACTTC.

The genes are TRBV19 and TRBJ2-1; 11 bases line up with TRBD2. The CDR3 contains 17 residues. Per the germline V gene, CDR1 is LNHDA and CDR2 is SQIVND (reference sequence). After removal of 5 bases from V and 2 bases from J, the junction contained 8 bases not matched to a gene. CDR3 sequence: CASSPTSGGLPYNEQFF. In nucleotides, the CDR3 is TGTGCCAGTAGTCCCACTAGCGGGGGCCTCCCCTACAATGAGCAGTTCTTC.

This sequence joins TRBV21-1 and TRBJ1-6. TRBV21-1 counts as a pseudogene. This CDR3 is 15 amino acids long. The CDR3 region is CASSPMGGDNSPLHF. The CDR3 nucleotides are TGTGCCAGCAGCCCCATGGGGGGAGATAATTCACCCCTCCACTTT.

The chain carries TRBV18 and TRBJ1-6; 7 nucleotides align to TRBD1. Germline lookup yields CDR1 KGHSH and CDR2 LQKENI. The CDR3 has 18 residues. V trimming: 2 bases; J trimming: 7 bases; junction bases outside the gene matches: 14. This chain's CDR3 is CASSPWTGSTGLNSPLHF. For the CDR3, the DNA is TGTGCCAGCTCACCATGGACAGGCTCGACAGGGCTGAATTCACCCCTCCACTTT.

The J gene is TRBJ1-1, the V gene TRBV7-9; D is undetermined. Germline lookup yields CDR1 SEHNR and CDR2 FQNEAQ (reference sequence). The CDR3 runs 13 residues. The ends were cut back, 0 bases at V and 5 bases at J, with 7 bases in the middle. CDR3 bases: TGTGCCAGCAGCTTAGCGCAGGAAACTGAAGCTTTCTTT. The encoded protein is CASSLAQETEAFF.

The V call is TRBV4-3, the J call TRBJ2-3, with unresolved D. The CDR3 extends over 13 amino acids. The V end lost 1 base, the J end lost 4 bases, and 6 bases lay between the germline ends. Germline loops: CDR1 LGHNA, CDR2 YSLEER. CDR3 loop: CASSQAWPDTQYF. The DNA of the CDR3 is TGCGCCAGCAGCCAAGCGTGGCCAGATACGCAGTATTTT.

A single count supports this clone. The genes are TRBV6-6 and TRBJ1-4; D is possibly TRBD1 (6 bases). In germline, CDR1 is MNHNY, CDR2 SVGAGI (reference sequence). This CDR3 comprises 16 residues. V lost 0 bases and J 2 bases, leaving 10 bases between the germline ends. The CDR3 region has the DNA TGTGCCAGCAGTTACTCGAGGGGGTCGACTAATGAAAAACTGTTTTTT. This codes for CASSYSRGSTNEKLFF.

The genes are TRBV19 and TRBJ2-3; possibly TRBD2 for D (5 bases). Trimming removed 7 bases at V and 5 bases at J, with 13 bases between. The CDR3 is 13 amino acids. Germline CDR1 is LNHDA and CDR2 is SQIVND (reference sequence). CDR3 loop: CASTLGAGDTQYF. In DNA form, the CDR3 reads TGTGCCAGTACTCTAGGCGCGGGAGATACGCAGTATTTT.